This T cell receptor beta chain was sequenced in a study of blood T cells in healthy people across ages. Study-level points and caveats: Samples with more naive T cells showed higher observed beta diversity. With unsorted PBMCs, a conclusive comparison of naive versus antigen-experienced cells was not possible.

Primers used in a second PCR of about 6 to 11 cycles were a sample-barcoded 5' primer and a J-beta primer mix. A tag from a template-switch adaptor with 12 random nucleotides marked each cDNA molecule. TCRdb re-derived calls from the 5' RACE reads in MiXCR, one entry per CDR3 protein. Of about 720,000 distinct CDR3 sequences in the sample, about a fifth were seen once. The CDR3 sequence is 14 residues long. Germline CDR1 and CDR2: SGHRS and YFSETQ. V was pared by 2 bases and J by 5 bases, with 10 bases between. Points on this clonotype: Antigen specificity is unknown.

The genes are TRBV5-1 and TRBJ1-4, with D perhaps TRBD1 (6 bases). Sequencing was carried out using blood. The receptor was derived from a man between 70 and 80 years old in good health. This CDR3 reads CASSLGGWNEKLFF. In DNA form, the CDR3 reads TGCGCCAGCAGCTTAGGGGGTTGGAATGAAAAACTGTTTTTT.